This T cell receptor (beta chain) is from a study of T cell responses to AZD1222 COVID-19 vaccine. Study results and limitations: White British ancestry dominated among donors, who included more females, and clonal diversity was possibly underestimated. Vaccination with two AZD1222 doses was followed by a rise in Spike-specific TCR breadth and depth.

Deletions cut 6 bases from V and 5 bases from J, with 22 bases between. CDR3 size: 16 residues. The germline V gene encodes CDR1 SNHLY and CDR2 FYNNEI. Concerning this clone itself: Its specificity is not known.

Assay: immunoSEQ multiplex PCR; the TCRdb copy retains only in-frame clones and omits some. The data show 150,000 to 200,000 clones, about 90% seen once. The rearrangement joins TRBV2 to TRBJ2-5, with a weak D call TRBD2 (6 bases). This TCR derives from an adult who received the AZD1222 COVID-19 vaccine. The material was peripheral blood, obtained 28 days after the second AZD1222 dose. The CDR3 sequence is CASSQTRLVFGETQYF. DNA of the CDR3: TGTGCCAGCAGCCAAACTAGACTAGTTTTCGGGGAGACCCAGTACTTC.